Listed below are T cell receptor beta chains from one sample, sequenced in a study of T cells in localized non-small cell lung cancer. TCRdb's table, derived via immunoSEQ multiplex PCR, lists solely in-frame clones and lacks some. The sample holds some 1,300 clones, less than 30% seen once. The material was normal lung tissue next to the tumor, obtained before any cancer treatment. These receptors were collected from a male donor aged 60 or over with stage I lung adenocarcinoma. Both conserved end residues are part of each CDR3. The D gene is left open where the match is weak. The size entry is marked missing in some rows and otherwise reads once, few, many or a size class.

size,J,length,D,V,DNA,CDR3
.,TRBJ1-1,14,.,TRBV19,TGTGCCAGCCCGGCGGGGCCTAGGCATTTAGGGGCTTTCTTT,CASPAGPRHLGAFF
.,TRBJ1-2,14,.,TRBV28,TGTGCCAGCCGGCCGGGGGGGGCGAAGTATGGCTACACCTTC,CASRPGGAKYGYTF
.,TRBJ2-7,15,TRBD1,TRBV6-8,TGTGCCATCAGTAGTATGGGACAGGGCCTCTACGAGCAGTACTTC,CAISSMGQGLYEQYF
.,TRBJ2-2,15,TRBD2,TRBV9,TGTGCCAGCAGCGTTATAGCGGGGGGCACCGGGGAGCTGTTTTTT,CASSVIAGGTGELFF
medium-sized,TRBJ2-3,16,TRBD2,TRBV9,TGTGCCAGCAGCGCGACTAGCGGGGGCCCCACAGATACGCAGTATTTT,CASSATSGGPTDTQYF
few,TRBJ1-1,15,TRBD1,TRBV11-3,TGTGCCAGCAGCTCCCGGACAGGGGGCGACGCTGAAGCTTTCTTT,CASSSRTGGDAEAFF
.,TRBJ1-4,14,.,TRBV28,TGTGCCAGCAATTGGGGCGTGGGAGGGGAAAAACTGTTTTTT,CASNWGVGGEKLFF
.,TRBJ1-1,14,.,TRBV11-3,TGTGCCAGCAGCTTACGTAACCGGAACACTGAAGCTTTCTTT,CASSLRNRNTEAFF
few,TRBJ2-2,16,.,TRBV19,TGTGCCAGTAGTACAAGGGAGAGCGTGACCCCCGGGGAGCTGTTTTTT,CASSTRESVTPGELFF
.,TRBJ2-3,14,TRBD1,TRBV29-1,TGCAGCGCGAGACCTGGGACAGCTACAGATACGCAGTATTTT,CSARPGTATDTQYF
.,TRBJ2-3,15,.,TRBV29-1,TGCAGCGTGGGCGCCTCGGGGGAAGGTAGGGATACGCAGTATTTT,CSVGASGEGRDTQYF